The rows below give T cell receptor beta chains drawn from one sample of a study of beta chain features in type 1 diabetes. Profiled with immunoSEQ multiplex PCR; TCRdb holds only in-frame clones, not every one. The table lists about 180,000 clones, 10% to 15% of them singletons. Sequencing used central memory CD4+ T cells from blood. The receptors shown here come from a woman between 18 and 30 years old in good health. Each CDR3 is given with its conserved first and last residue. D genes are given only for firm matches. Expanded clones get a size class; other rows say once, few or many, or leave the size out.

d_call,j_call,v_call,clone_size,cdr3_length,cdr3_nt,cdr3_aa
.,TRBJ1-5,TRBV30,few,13,TGTGCCTGGAGTCCAGAAAGCAATCAGCCCCAGCATTTT,CAWSPESNQPQHF
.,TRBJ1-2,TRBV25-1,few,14,TGTGCCAGCAGTGACTCAGGGTTCAGTGATGGCTACACCTTC,CASSDSGFSDGYTF
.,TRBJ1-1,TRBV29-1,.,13,TGCAGCGTTGAAGATCTTCGGGGGAGAGGAGCTTTCTTT,CSVEDLRGRGAFF
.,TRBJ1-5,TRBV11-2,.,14,TGTGCCAGCAGCCCGGATATACAGGGAAGGACCCAGCATTTT,CASSPDIQGRTQHF
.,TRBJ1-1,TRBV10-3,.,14,TGTGCCATCAGTGGAGGGCCCGGGATCCCTGAAGCTTTCTTT,CAISGGPGIPEAFF
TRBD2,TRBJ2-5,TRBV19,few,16,TGTGCCAGTAGCAGACGACTAGCGGGAGGGTTGGAGACCCAGTACTTC,CASSRRLAGGLETQYF
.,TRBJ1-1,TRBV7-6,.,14,TGTGCCAGCGGGAAAGAGACAGCGAACACTGAAGCTTTCTTT,CASGKETANTEAFF
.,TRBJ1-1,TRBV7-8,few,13,TGTGCCAGCAGCTCCCTGGCGAACACTGAAGCTTTCTTT,CASSSLANTEAFF
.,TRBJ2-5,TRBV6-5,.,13,TGTGCCAGCAGTCCTCGTGAGGTCGGGACCCAGTACTTC,CASSPREVGTQYF
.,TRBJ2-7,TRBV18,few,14,TGTGCCAGCTCACCCAGCGCGAGCTCCTACGAGCAGTACTTC,CASSPSASSYEQYF
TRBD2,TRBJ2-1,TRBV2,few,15,TGTGCCAGCAGTGAATGGCTAGCGGGAGTCGGTGAGCAGTTCTTC,CASSEWLAGVGEQFF
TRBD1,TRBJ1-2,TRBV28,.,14,TGTGCCAGCAGTTTCCCAGGGGGTAACTATGGCTACACCTTC,CASSFPGGNYGYTF
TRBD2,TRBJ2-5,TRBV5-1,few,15,TGCGCCAGCAGCCCTACGACTAGCGGTAGGGAGACCCAGTACTTC,CASSPTTSGRETQYF
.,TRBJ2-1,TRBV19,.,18,TGTGCCAGTAGTATAGGTCGAGGCGCGGGAAGCTCCTACAATGAGCAGTTCTTC,CASSIGRGAGSSYNEQFF
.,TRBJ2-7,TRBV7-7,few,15,TGTGCTAGCAGCTTAGAGGTGGGAGGTGAAAACGAGCAGTACTTC,CASSLEVGGENEQYF
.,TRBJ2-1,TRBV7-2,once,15,TGTGCCAGCACCCACCGGGAGACCTCCTACAATGAGCAGTTCTTC,CASTHRETSYNEQFF
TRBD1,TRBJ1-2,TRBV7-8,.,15,TGTGCCAGCAGCTTAGGGACAGGCAGTCTCTATGGCTACACCTTC,CASSLGTGSLYGYTF
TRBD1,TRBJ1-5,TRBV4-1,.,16,TGCGCCAGCAGCCACCCGACAGGGGCAGGGGTTCAGCCCCAGCATTTT,CASSHPTGAGVQPQHF
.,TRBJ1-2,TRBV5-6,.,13,TGTGCCAGCAGCTTGGAGCAGGGCGGTGGCTACACCTTC,CASSLEQGGGYTF
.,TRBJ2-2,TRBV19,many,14,TGTGCCAGTAGTCCCACAGCGAACACCGGGGAGCTGTTTTTT,CASSPTANTGELFF
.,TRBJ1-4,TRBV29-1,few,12,TGCAGCGCTCGGGACATGGGTGAAAAACTGTTTTTT,CSARDMGEKLFF
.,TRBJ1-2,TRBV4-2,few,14,TGTGCCAGCAGCCATAGGGGTGCCAACTATGGCTACACCTTC,CASSHRGANYGYTF
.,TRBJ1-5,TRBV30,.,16,TGTGCCTGGAGTCCCCGGGGGGGGCCTGGGCGTCAGCCCCAGCATTTT,CAWSPRGGPGRQPQHF
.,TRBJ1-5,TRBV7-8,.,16,TGTGCCAGCAGCCCAACCCCGACACAGGGAGATCAGCCCCAGCATTTT,CASSPTPTQGDQPQHF
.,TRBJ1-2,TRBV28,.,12,TGTGCCAGCAGTTTAGGGCAGTATGGCTACACCTTC,CASSLGQYGYTF
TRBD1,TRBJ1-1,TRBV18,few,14,TGTGCCAGCTCAGGACAGGGGAGAAACACTGAAGCTTTCTTT,CASSGQGRNTEAFF
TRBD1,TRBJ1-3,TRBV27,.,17,TGTGCCAGCAGTTTTACCTCCAGGGGGCAGGTTGGAAACACCATATATTTT,CASSFTSRGQVGNTIYF
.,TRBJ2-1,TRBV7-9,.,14,TGTGCCAGCAGCTTAGCGGCACTAGCAAATGAGCAGTTCTTC,CASSLAALANEQFF
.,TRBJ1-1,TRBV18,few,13,TGTGCCAGCGCAGGACAGTCGAACACTGAAGCTTTCTTT,CASAGQSNTEAFF
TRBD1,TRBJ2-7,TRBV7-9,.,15,TGTGCCAGCAGCCCCCCCGGGACAGGGAAGTCCGAGCAGTACTTC,CASSPPGTGKSEQYF
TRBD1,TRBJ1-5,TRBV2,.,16,TGTGCCAGCAGAGTACAGGGGTTGGTCGGCAATCAGCCCCAGCATTTT,CASRVQGLVGNQPQHF
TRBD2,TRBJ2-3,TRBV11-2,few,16,TGTGCCAGCAGCCCCCTATCCGGCGGGAGTACAGATACGCAGTATTTT,CASSPLSGGSTDTQYF
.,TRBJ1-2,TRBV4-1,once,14,TGCGCCAGCAGCCGCGAGAGAGGGAACTATGGCTACACCTTC,CASSRERGNYGYTF
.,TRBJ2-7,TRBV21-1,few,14,TGTGCCAGCACCACCCGTGGGACTAGCGGTTTGTGGTACTTC,CASTTRGTSGLWYF
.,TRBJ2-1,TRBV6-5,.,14,TGTGCCAGCAGTTACGGCGGGACCAGCAATGAGCAGTTCTTC,CASSYGGTSNEQFF
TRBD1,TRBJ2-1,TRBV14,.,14,TGTGCCAGCAGTGGGACAGGCTCTTACAATGAGCAGTTCTTC,CASSGTGSYNEQFF
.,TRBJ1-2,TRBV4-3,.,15,TGCGCCAGCAGCCAAGATCATGGGCAGGACTATGGCTACACCTTC,CASSQDHGQDYGYTF
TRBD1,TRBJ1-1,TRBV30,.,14,TGTGCCTGGAGTGTAACCGGGACAGGGCGTGAAGCTTTCTTT,CAWSVTGTGREAFF
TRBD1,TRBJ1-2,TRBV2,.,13,TGTGCCAGCAGTGGGGACAGGGTAGACGGCTACACCTTC,CASSGDRVDGYTF
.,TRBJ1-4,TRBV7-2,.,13,TGTGCCAGCAGCCCCCGACGGACTAACCAACTGTTTTTT,CASSPRRTNQLFF
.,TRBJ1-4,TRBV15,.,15,TGTGCCACCAGCAGAGATCCAGGGGCTAATGAAAAACTGTTTTTT,CATSRDPGANEKLFF
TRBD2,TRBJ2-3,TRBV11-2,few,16,TGTGCCAGCTCCCCCCGGACTAGCGGGAGCACAGATACGCAGTATTTT,CASSPRTSGSTDTQYF
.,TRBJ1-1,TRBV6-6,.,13,TGTGCCAGCAGTTACGGGGGCGGGTTGTCAGCTTTCTTT,CASSYGGGLSAFF
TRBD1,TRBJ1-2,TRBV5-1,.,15,TGCGCCAGCAGCTGGAACCGGGACAGGGGGGGTGGCTACACCTTC,CASSWNRDRGGGYTF
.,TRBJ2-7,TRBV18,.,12,TGTGCCAGCTCACACTCATACTACGAGCAGTACTTC,CASSHSYYEQYF
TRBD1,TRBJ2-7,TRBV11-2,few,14,TGTGCCAGCAGCTCCGGGACAGGGCTCTCCGAGCAGTACTTC,CASSSGTGLSEQYF
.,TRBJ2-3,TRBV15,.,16,TGTGCCACCAGCAAAAGGGTCGTGGCTAGCTCAGATACGCAGTATTTT,CATSKRVVASSDTQYF
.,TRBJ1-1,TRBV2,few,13,TGTGCCAGCAGTGAAGCGCGGGGAACTGAAGCTTTCTTT,CASSEARGTEAFF
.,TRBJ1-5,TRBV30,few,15,TGTGCCTGGACGGAGGGAGGGCATAGCAATCAGCCCCAGCATTTT,CAWTEGGHSNQPQHF
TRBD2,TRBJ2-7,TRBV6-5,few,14,TGTGCCAGCAACTTCCTAGCGGGACCTTACGAGCAGTACTTC,CASNFLAGPYEQYF
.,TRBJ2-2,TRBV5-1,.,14,TGCGCCAGCAGCTTCGGACAGCGGAACGGGGAGCTGTTTTTT,CASSFGQRNGELFF
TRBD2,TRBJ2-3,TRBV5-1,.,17,TGCGCCAGCAGCTTGGATCTAGCGGGAGGGCCTATAGATACGCAGTATTTT,CASSLDLAGGPIDTQYF
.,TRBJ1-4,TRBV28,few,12,TGTGCCAGCAGCCTAGACAGGGAAAAACTGTTTTTT,CASSLDREKLFF
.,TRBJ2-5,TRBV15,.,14,TGTGCCACCAGCAGGGACTCGTCTAAAGAGACCCAGTACTTC,CATSRDSSKETQYF
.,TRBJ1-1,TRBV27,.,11,TGTGCCAGCATCCCCAGGAGGGGAGCTTTCTTT,CASIPRRGAFF
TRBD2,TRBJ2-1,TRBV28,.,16,TGTGCCAGCAGTTTATGGACTAGCGGGACTTACAATGAGCAGTTCTTC,CASSLWTSGTYNEQFF